This T cell receptor beta chain was documented in a study of blood T cell repertoires in COVID-19. This clone was seen just once. Measured with immunoSEQ multiplex PCR; TCRdb has only the in-frame clones, and not every one. The sample holds 380,000 or so clones, 80% to 90% seen once. The CDR3 extends over 15 amino acids. CDR1 and CDR2 (germline): SNHLY, FYNNEI. Trimming left V 2 bases short and J 3 bases short, with 11 bases between. V usage is TRBV2 and J usage is TRBJ1-3, with D possibly being TRBD1 (5 bases). The clonotype was recovered from a woman aged 55-70 years with COVID-19, enrolled during active disease. Sequenced input: peripheral blood. Here the CDR3 DNA reads TGTGCCAGCAGTGAAATAGTGGGACTTGGAAACACCATATATTTT. As protein: CASSEIVGLGNTIYF.